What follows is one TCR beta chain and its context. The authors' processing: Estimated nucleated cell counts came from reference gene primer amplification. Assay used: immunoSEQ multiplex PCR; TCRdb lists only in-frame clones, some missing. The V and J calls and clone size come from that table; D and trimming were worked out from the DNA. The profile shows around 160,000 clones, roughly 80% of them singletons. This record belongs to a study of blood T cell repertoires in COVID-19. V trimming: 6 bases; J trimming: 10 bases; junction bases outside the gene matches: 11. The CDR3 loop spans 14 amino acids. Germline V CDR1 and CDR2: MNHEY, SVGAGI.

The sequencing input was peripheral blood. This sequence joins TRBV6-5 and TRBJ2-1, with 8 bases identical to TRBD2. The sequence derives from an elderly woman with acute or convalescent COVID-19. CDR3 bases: TGTGCCAGCAGACGGGGGGGAGTGTTGGAGGAGCAGTTCTTC. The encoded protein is CASRRGGVLEEQFF.